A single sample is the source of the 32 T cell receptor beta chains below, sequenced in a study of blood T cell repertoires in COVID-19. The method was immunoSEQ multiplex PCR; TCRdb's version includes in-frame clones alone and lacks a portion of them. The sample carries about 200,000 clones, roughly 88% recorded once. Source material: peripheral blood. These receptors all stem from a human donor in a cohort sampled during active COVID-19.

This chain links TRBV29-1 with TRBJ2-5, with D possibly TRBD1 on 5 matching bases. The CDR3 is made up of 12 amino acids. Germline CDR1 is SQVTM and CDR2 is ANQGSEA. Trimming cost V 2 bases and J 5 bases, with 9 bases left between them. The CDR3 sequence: CSVERRDETQYF. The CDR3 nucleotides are TGCAGCGTTGAACGCAGGGATGAGACCCAGTACTTC.

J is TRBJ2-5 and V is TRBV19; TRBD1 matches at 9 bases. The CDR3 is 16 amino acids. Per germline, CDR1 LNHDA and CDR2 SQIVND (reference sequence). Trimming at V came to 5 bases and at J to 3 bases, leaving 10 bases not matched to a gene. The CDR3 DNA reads TGTGCCAGTAGTGGGCCGGACAGGGGAAAAAAAGAGACCCAGTACTTC. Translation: CASSGPDRGKKETQYF.

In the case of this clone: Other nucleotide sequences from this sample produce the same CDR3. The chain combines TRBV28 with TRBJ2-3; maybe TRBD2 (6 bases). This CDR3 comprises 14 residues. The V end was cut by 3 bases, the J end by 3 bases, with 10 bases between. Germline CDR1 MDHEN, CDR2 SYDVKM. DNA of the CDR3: TGTGCCAGCAGTTTGACGGGAGAAACAGATACGCAGTATTTT. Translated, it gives CASSLTGETDTQYF.

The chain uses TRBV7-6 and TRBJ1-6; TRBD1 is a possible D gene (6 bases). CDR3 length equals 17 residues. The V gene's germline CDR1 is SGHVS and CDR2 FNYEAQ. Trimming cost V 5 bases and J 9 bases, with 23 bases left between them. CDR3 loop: CASSTRQEPFGTSPLHF. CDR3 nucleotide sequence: TGTGCCAGCAGCACGAGACAGGAGCCCTTTGGGACTTCACCCCTCCACTTT.

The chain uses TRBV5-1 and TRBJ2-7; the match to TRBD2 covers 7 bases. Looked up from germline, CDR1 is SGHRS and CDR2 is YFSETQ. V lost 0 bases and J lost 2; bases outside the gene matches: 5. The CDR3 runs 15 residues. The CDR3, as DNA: TGCGCCAGCAGCTTGGACTTGGGAGGGCCCTACGAGCAGTACTTC. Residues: CASSLDLGGPYEQYF.

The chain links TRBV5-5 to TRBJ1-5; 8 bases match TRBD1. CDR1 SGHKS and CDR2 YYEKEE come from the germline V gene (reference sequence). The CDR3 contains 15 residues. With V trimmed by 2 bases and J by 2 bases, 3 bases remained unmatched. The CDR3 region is CASSLGQGGNQPQHF. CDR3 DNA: TGTGCCAGCAGCTTAGGACAGGGCGGCAATCAGCCCCAGCATTTT.

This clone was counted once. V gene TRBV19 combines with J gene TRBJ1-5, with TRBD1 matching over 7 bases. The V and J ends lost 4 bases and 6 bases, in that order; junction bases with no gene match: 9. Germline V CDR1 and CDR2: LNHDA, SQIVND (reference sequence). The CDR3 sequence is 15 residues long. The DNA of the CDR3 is TGTGCCAGTAGTACGACAGGGAAGTGGGGTCAGCCCCAGCATTTT. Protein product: CASSTTGKWGQPQHF.

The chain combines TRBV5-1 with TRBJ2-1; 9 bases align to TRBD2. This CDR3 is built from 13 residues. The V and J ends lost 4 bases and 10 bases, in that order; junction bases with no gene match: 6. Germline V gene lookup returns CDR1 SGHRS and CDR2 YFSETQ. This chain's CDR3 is CASSRTSASEQFF. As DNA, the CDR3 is TGCGCCAGCAGCCGGACTAGCGCATCGGAGCAGTTCTTC.

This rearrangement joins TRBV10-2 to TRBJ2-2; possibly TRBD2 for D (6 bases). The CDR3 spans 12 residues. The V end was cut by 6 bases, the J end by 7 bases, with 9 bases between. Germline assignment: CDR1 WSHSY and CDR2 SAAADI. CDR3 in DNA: TGCGCCAGCAGGGGGAGGTTCGGGGAGCTGTTTTTT. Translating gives CASRGRFGELFF.

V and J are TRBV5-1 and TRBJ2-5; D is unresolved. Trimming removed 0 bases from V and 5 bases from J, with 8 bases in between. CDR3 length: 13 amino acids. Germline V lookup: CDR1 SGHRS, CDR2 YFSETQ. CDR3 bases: TGCGCCAGCAGCTTGGCGGTTTGGGAGACCCAGTACTTC. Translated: CASSLAVWETQYF.

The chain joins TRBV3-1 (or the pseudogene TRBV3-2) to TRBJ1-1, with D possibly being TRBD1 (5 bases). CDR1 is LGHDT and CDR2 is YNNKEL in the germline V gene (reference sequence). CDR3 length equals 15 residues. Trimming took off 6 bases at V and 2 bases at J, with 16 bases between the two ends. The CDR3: CASRVGRFLNTEAFF. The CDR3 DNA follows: TGTGCCAGCAGGGTGGGGCGTTTTCTAAACACTGAAGCTTTCTTT.

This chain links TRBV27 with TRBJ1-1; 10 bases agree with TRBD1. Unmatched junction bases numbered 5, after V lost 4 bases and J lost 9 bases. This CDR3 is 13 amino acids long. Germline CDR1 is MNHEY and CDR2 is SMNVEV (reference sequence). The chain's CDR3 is CASSYGGQGKAFF. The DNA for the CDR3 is TGTGCCAGCAGTTACGGGGGACAGGGGAAAGCTTTCTTT.

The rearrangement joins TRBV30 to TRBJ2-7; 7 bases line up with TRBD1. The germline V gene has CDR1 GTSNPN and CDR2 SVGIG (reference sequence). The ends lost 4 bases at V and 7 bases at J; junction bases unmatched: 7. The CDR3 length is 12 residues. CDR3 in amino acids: CAWTRQGGEQYF. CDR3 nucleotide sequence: TGTGCCTGGACCAGACAGGGTGGAGAGCAGTACTTC.

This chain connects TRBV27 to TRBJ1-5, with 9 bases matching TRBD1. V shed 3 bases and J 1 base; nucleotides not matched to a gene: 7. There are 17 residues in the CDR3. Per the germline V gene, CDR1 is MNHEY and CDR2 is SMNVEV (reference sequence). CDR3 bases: TGTGCCAGCAGTTTTTCGCCGGGACAGGGCAGCAATCAGCCCCAGCATTTT. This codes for CASSFSPGQGSNQPQHF.

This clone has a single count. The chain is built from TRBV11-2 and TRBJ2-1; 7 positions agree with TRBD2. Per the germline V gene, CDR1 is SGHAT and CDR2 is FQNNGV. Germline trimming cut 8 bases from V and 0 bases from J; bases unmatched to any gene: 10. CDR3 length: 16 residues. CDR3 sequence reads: CASRPQLAPSYNEQFF. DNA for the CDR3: TGTGCCAGCCGACCCCAACTAGCGCCCTCCTACAATGAGCAGTTCTTC.

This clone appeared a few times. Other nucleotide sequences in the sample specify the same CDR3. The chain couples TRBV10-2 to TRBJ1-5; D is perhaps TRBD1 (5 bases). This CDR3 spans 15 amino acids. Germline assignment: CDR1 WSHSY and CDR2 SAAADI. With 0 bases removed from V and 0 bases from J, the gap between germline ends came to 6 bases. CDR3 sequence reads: CASSESGGSNQPQHF. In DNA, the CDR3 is TGCGCCAGCAGTGAGTCGGGGGGTAGCAATCAGCCCCAGCATTTT.

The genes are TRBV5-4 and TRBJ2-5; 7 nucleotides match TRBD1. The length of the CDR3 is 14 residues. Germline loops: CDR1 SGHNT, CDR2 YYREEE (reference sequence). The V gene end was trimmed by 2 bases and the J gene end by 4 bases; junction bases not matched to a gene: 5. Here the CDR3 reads CASSFRQGGETQYF. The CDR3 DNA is TGTGCCAGCAGCTTCCGACAGGGCGGAGAGACCCAGTACTTC.

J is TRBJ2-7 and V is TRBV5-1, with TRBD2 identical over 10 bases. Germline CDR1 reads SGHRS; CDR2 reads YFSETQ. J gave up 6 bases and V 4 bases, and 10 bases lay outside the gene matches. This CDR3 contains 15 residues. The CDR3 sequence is CASSISSGSGSEQYF. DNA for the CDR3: TGCGCCAGCAGCATCTCTAGCGGGAGTGGGAGCGAGCAGTACTTC.

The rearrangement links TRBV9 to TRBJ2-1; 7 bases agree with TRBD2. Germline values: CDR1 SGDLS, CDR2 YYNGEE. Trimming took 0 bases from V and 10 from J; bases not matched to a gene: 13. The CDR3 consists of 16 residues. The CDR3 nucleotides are TGTGCCAGCAGCGTAGCGGGGGGAGCCGCTGGGGACGAGCAGTTCTTC. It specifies CASSVAGGAAGDEQFF.

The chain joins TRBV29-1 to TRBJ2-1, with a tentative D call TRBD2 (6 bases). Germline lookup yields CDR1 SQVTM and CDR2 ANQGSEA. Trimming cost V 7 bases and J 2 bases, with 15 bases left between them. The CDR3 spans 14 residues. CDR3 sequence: CSAYKGGPYNEQFF. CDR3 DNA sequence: TGCAGCGCTTACAAGGGAGGACCCTACAATGAGCAGTTCTTC.

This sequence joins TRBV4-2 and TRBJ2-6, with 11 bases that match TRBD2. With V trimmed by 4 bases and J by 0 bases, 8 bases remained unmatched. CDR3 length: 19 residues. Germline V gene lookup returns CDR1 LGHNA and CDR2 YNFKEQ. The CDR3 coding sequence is TGTGCCAGCAGCCGACTACTAGCGGGAGCCTTCTCTGGGGCCAACGTCCTGACTTTC. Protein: CASSRLLAGAFSGANVLTF.

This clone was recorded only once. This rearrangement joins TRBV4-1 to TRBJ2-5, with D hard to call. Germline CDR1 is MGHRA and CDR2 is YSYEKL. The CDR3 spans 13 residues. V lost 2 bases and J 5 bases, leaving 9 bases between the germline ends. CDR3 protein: CASSQLGVETQYF. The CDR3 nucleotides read TGCGCCAGCAGCCAACTTGGAGTGGAGACCCAGTACTTC.

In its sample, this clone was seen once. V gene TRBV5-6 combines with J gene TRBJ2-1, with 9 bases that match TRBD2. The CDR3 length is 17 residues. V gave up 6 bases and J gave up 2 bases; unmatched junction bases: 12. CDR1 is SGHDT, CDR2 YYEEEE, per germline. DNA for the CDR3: TGTGCCAGCATGCCGCAACTGAGACTAGCGGCCTACAATGAGCAGTTCTTC. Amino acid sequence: CASMPQLRLAAYNEQFF.

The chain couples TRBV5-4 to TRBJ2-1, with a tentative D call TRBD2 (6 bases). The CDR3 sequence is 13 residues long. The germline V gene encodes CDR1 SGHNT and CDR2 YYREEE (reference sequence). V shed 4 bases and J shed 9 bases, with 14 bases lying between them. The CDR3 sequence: CASSPAGWREQFF. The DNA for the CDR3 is TGTGCCAGCAGCCCTGCGGGGTGGCGTGAGCAGTTCTTC.

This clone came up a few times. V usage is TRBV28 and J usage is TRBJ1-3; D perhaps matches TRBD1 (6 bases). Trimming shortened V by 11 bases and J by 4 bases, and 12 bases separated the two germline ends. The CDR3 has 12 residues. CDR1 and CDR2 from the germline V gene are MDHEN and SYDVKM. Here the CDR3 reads CALRGPGNTIYF. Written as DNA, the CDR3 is TGTGCCCTGCGGGGGCCGGGAAACACCATATATTTT.

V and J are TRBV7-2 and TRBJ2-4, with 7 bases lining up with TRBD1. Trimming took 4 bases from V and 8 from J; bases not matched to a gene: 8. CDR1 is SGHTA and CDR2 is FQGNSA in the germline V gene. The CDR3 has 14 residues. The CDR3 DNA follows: TGTGCCAGCAGCTACAGGGGCCGGGGAGACATTCAGTACTTC. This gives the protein CASSYRGRGDIQYF.

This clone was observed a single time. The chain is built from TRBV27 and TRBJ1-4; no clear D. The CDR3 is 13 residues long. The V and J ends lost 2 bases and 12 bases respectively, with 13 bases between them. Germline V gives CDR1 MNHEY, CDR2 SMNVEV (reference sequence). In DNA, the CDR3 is TGTGCCAGCAGTTTAAACGATGACGGAGAACTGTTTTTT. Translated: CASSLNDDGELFF.

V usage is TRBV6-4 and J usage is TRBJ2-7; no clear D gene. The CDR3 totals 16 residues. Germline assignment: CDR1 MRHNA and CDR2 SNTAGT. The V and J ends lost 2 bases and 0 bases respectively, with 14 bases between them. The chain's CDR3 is CASSDICPKSSYEQYF. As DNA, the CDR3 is TGTGCCAGCAGTGACATTTGCCCGAAGAGCTCCTACGAGCAGTACTTC.

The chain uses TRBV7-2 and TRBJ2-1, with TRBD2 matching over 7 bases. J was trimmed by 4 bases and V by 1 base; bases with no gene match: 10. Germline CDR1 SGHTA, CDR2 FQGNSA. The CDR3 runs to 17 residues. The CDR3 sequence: CASSLVSGWETYNEQFF. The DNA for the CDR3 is TGTGCCAGCAGCTTAGTTAGCGGGTGGGAGACTTACAATGAGCAGTTCTTC. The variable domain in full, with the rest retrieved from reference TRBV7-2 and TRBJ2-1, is GAGVSQSPSNKVTEKGKDVELRCDPISGHTALYWYRQSLGQGLEFLIYFQGNSAPDKSGLPSDRFSAERTGGSVSTLTIQRTQQEDSAVYLCASSLVSGWETYNEQFFGPGTRLTVL.

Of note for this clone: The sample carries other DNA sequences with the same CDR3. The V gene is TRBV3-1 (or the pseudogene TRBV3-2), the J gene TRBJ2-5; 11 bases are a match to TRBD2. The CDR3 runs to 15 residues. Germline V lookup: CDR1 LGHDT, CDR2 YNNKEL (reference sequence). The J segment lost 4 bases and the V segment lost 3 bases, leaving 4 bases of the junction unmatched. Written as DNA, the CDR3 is TGTGCCAGCAGCCACAGGACTAGCGGGTCAGAGACCCAGTACTTC. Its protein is CASSHRTSGSETQYF.

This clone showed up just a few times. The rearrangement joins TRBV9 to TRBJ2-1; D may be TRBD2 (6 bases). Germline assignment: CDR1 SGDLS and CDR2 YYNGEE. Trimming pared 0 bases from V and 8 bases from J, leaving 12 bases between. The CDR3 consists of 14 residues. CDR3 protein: CASSVVGEDDEQFF. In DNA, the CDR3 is TGTGCCAGCAGCGTAGTGGGGGAGGACGATGAGCAGTTCTTC. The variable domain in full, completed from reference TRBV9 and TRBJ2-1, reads DSGVTQTPKHLITATGQRVTLRCSPRSGDLSVYWYQQSLDQGLQFLIQYYNGEERAKGNILERFSAQQFPDLHSELNLSSLELGDSALYFCASSVVGEDDEQFFGPGTRLTVL.

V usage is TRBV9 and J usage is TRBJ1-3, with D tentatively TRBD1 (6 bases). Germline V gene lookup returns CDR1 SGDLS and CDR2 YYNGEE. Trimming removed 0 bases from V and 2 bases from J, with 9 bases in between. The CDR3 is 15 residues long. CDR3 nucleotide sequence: TGTGCCAGCAGCGTAGAGTCAGGGGCTGGAAACACCATATATTTT. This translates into CASSVESGAGNTIYF.